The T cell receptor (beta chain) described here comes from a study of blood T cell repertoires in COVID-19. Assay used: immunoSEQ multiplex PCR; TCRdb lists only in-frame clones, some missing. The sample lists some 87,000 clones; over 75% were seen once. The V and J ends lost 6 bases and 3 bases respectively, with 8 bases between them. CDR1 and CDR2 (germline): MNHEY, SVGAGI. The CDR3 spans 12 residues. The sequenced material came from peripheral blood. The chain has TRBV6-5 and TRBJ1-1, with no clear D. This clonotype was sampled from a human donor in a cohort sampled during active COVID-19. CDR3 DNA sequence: TGTGCCAGCAGGCGCCCGTACACTGAAGCTTTCTTT. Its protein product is CASRRPYTEAFF.